These T cell receptor beta chains were read from a single sample in a study of neurological immune-mediated disorders. Using its own MiXCR run on the 5' RACE reads, TCRdb lists one record per CDR3 protein. Altogether 65,000 to 70,000 distinct CDR3 sequences are present, 3.9% being singletons, with the ten largest covering approximately 1.2%. Sequencing was carried out using PBMCs. These TCRs come from a man aged 25-40 years with multiple sclerosis. The CDR3 runs from the conserved cysteine through the conserved F or W. A D gene is named only where the DNA matches it firmly. Clone sizes are given selectively: once, few, many, or a class where the clone is expanded.

V	J	size	D	length	DNA	CDR3
TRBV7-3	TRBJ1-4	NA	NA	19	TGTGCCAGCAGCTTTTTCTTCTTAGGAGGGGGGACAACTAATGAAAAACTGTTTTTT	CASSFFFLGGGTTNEKLFF
TRBV10-3	TRBJ2-1	many	TRBD1	16	TGTGCCATCAGTGGCCTGACAGGGGTTTCCTACAATGAGCAGTTCTTC	CAISGLTGVSYNEQFF
TRBV6-6	TRBJ1-4	many	NA	15	TGTGCCAGCAGTTATTATGGACGGTTTAATGAAAAACTGTTTTTT	CASSYYGRFNEKLFF
TRBV18	TRBJ1-2	NA	TRBD1	15	TGTGCCAGCTCACCAGGGACAGGGGACGTGACTGGCTACACCTTC	CASSPGTGDVTGYTF
TRBV20-1	TRBJ1-1	NA	NA	13	TGCAGTGCTGGAGCTACAAAGGGTGGGGAAGCTTTCTTT	CSAGATKGGEAFF
TRBV5-1	TRBJ1-6	many	NA	14	TGCGCCAGCAGCGTAACAGGGCCGGCTTCACCCCTCCACTTT	CASSVTGPASPLHF
TRBV7-9	TRBJ2-5	many	TRBD1	13	TGTGCCAGCAGCTCGACAGGGGGAGAGACCCAGTACTTC	CASSSTGGETQYF
TRBV3-1	TRBJ1-5	many	NA	13	TGTGCCAGCAGCATCGGGCCCAATCAGCCCCAGCATTTT	CASSIGPNQPQHF
TRBV20-1	TRBJ2-3	many	TRBD1	13	TGCAGTGCTACGGACAGGTTCACAGATACGCAGTATTTT	CSATDRFTDTQYF
TRBV5-8	TRBJ2-3	many	NA	16	TGTGCCAGCAGCTCCTCTGGGAGCCCACCCACAGATACGCAGTATTTT	CASSSSGSPPTDTQYF
TRBV12-3/TRBV12-4	TRBJ2-1	many	NA	12	TGTGCCAGCAGTTTCAGGAAAGGGGAGCAGTTCTTC	CASSFRKGEQFF
TRBV4-1	TRBJ2-7	many	NA	15	TGCGCCAGCAGCCAAGAAATGACGGGTTCCTACGAGCAGTACTTC	CASSQEMTGSYEQYF
TRBV10-3	TRBJ1-4	many	TRBD1	17	TGTGCCACCGCGGACAGGGCCGAGGGTGCAACTAATGAAAAACTGTTTTTT	CATADRAEGATNEKLFF
TRBV7-2	TRBJ2-1	many	NA	11	TGTGCCAGCAGCCGACAGGTTGAGCAGTTCTTC	CASSRQVEQFF
TRBV5-6	TRBJ1-1	many	NA	13	TGTGCCAGCAGCGTGGCAGCAAACACTGAAGCTTTCTTT	CASSVAANTEAFF
TRBV4-1	TRBJ2-3	many	TRBD2	17	TGCGCCAGCAGCCACCGGACTAGCGGGGGCCCGACAGATACGCAGTATTTT	CASSHRTSGGPTDTQYF
TRBV29-1	TRBJ2-3	many	NA	12	TGCAGCGTTGGGCAGAACCCAGATACGCAGTATTTT	CSVGQNPDTQYF
TRBV7-9	TRBJ2-5	many	TRBD1	15	TGTGCCAGCAGCTCGACAGGGGGCGGGGGAGAGACCCAGTACTTC	CASSSTGGGGETQYF
TRBV6-2/TRBV6-3	TRBJ1-5	many	NA	13	TGTGCCAGCAGGGACCCAGGGGTCCAGCCCCAGCATTTT	CASRDPGVQPQHF
TRBV20-1	TRBJ2-7	NA	NA	12	TGCAGTGGTCAGGGTGACTCCTACGAGCAGTACTTC	CSGQGDSYEQYF
TRBV7-8	TRBJ2-5	many	TRBD2	16	TGTGCCAGCAGCTTATTAGCGGGGGGGCATCAAGAGACCCAGTACTTC	CASSLLAGGHQETQYF
TRBV10-2	TRBJ1-5	many	NA	15	TGCGCCAGCAGTGAGGATTGGACAGTCAATCAGCCCCAGCATTTT	CASSEDWTVNQPQHF
TRBV5-8	TRBJ1-4	many	NA	14	TGTGCCAGCAGCTTGGGACTGGGAAATGAAAAACTGTTTTTT	CASSLGLGNEKLFF
TRBV7-6	TRBJ2-1	many	NA	17	TGTGCCAGCAGTTTCGGCCCTCCTACAAGCTCCTACAATGAGCAGTTCTTC	CASSFGPPTSSYNEQFF
TRBV6-6	TRBJ2-7	many	NA	14	TGTGCCAGCAGTTACCCGCAGGGGGAGGGCGAGCAGTACTTC	CASSYPQGEGEQYF
TRBV20-1	TRBJ1-1	many	NA	14	TGCAGTGCAGACCTTACAGCTTCAGGCGCTGAAGCTTTCTTT	CSADLTASGAEAFF
TRBV20-1	TRBJ1-2	many	NA	13	TGCAGTGCTAGACGGGGTCCTGACTATGGCTACACCTTC	CSARRGPDYGYTF
TRBV20-1	TRBJ1-1	many	TRBD1	13	TGCAGTGCCGCCGGGGACAGGGGCTCTGAAGCTTTCTTT	CSAAGDRGSEAFF
TRBV5-6	TRBJ1-1	many	NA	12	TGTGCCAGCGGGGCGGAGAGGACTGAAGCTTTCTTT	CASGAERTEAFF
TRBV4-3	TRBJ2-3	many	TRBD2	17	TGCGCCAGCAGCCAAGGGTTCTCGGGGGGGTTGACAGATACGCAGTATTTT	CASSQGFSGGLTDTQYF
TRBV7-2	TRBJ2-7	many	TRBD2	16	TGTGCCAGCAGCTCAGGACTAGCGGGGGCCCTGGACGAGCAGTACTTC	CASSSGLAGALDEQYF
TRBV18	TRBJ2-7	NA	NA	16	TGTGCCAGCTCGCCGCCCCAGGGCTACCCCTCCTACGAGCAGTACTTC	CASSPPQGYPSYEQYF
TRBV6-6	TRBJ1-1	few	TRBD1	14	TGTGCCAGCAGTTACAGGGGGCCGTGGACTGAAGCTTTCTTT	CASSYRGPWTEAFF
TRBV20-1	TRBJ2-4	many	NA	13	TGCAGTGCTAGAGAAGGGCGCGCAAACATTCAGTACTTC	CSAREGRANIQYF
TRBV2	TRBJ2-1	many	TRBD2	17	TGTGCCAGCGCGGGACTAGCGGGGGGCAGCTCCTACAATGAGCAGTTCTTC	CASAGLAGGSSYNEQFF
TRBV5-6	TRBJ1-5	many	TRBD1	16	TGTGCCAGCAGCTTGAGGGACAGGGGTTTCAATCAGCCCCAGCATTTT	CASSLRDRGFNQPQHF
TRBV4-3	TRBJ1-1	many	TRBD1	15	TGCGCCAGCAGCCAAAGACAGGGGGCAGACACTGAAGCTTTCTTT	CASSQRQGADTEAFF
TRBV6-5	TRBJ1-1	many	NA	12	TGTGCCACCAAGCGTCCAAGCACTGAAGCTTTCTTT	CATKRPSTEAFF
TRBV20-1	TRBJ2-3	many	NA	14	TGCAGTGCTAGCGGGGGAGCGAATACAGATACGCAGTATTTT	CSASGGANTDTQYF
TRBV20-1	TRBJ2-5	many	TRBD2	16	TGCAGTGCTGAAAGATTCCGGACTAGCCCGGAGGGGACCCAGTACTTC	CSAERFRTSPEGTQYF
TRBV20-1	TRBJ1-2	many	NA	16	TGCAGTGCTAGAGATGGCGGGGCAGGGCCTACTTATGGCTACACCTTC	CSARDGGAGPTYGYTF
TRBV5-1	TRBJ1-1	many	NA	14	TGCGCCAGCCACCCTGGGGTTTTGTACACTGAAGCTTTCTTT	CASHPGVLYTEAFF
TRBV7-8	TRBJ2-7	many	TRBD2	15	TGTGCCAGCAGCTTAGAGCGAGCGGGGGGCTACGAGCAGTACTTC	CASSLERAGGYEQYF
TRBV7-2	TRBJ2-7	few	TRBD2	15	TGTGCCAGCAAAGCGGGGGGCCCGGGTATGGACGAGCAGTACTTC	CASKAGGPGMDEQYF
TRBV20-1	TRBJ1-4	many	NA	12	TGCAGTGCTAGAACGTCAGGGTTTATCCTGTTTTTT	CSARTSGFILFF
TRBV28	TRBJ2-5	many	TRBD1	15	TGTGCCAGCAGTTTAAGTCCAGGGGGCGGCGAGACCCAGTACTTC	CASSLSPGGGETQYF
TRBV20-1	TRBJ2-5	many	NA	13	TGCAGTGCCCCCGAGGGGGGTCAAGAGACCCAGTACTTC	CSAPEGGQETQYF
TRBV27	TRBJ2-1	many	TRBD2	14	TGTGCCAGCACGCTAGCGGGGGGGCGGCATGAGCAGTTCTTC	CASTLAGGRHEQFF
TRBV7-2	TRBJ2-5	many	NA	12	TGTGCCAGCAGCCGACCGTCAGAGACCCAGTACTTC	CASSRPSETQYF
TRBV5-5	TRBJ1-2	few	NA	14	TGTGCCAGCAGCTTGGACCATACCACGGGGGGCTACACCTTC	CASSLDHTTGGYTF
TRBV9	TRBJ2-7	many	TRBD2	15	TGTGCCAGCAGCGCCGGACTAGCGGACTCCTACGAGCAGTACTTC	CASSAGLADSYEQYF
TRBV27	TRBJ1-6	many	NA	17	TGTGCCAGCAGTTTATTAGGGAAAGAAACTACGTATTCACCCCTCCACTTT	CASSLLGKETTYSPLHF
TRBV30	TRBJ2-3	many	NA	13	TGTGCCTGGAGTGTATCCCGAGGTGGCGGGCAGTATTTT	CAWSVSRGGGQYF